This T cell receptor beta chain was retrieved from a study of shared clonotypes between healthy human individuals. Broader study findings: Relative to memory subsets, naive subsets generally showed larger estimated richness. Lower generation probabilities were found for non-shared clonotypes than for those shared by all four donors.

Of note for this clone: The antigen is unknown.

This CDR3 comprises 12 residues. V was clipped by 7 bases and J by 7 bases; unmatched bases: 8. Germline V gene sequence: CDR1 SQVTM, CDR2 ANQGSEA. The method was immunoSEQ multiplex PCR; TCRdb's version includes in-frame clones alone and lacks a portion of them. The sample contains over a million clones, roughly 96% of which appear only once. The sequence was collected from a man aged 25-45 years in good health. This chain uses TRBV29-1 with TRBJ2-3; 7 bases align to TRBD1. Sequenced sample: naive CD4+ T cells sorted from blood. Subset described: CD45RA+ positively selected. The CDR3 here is CSAGDSSNTQYF. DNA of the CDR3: TGCAGCGCCGGGGACAGCTCTAATACGCAGTATTTT.